This T cell receptor beta chain was retrieved from a study of T-cell memory formation after mild COVID-19 (dated by TCRdb to the early 2020s). About the full investigation: Most TCR sequence clusters were specific to one of the two donors. In two donors, T-cell clones that expanded and contracted after mild COVID-19 were followed by sequencing TCRalpha and TCRbeta repertoires longitudinally. The cohort comprised two young, previously healthy adult volunteers, one female and one male.

TCRdb names Illumina NovaSeq 6000 as the instrument used. cDNA libraries for TCRalpha and TCRbeta were prepared by 5'RACE using constant-segment primers, with sample barcodes and unique molecular identifiers added. RNA was extracted from every sample with Trizol reagent. Libraries were amplified in two PCR steps, with a second sample barcode and Illumina TruSeq adapters added in the second step. Sequencing of the libraries was done on an Illumina NovaSeq, producing 2 x 150 bp paired-end reads. Regarding the original processing steps: With migec v1.2.7, reads were demultiplexed and then collapsed into UMI-guided consensus sequences. With mixcr v2.1.11, UMI consensuses were aligned to TRA and TRB V and J templates and assembled into clonotypes. Clonotypes were classified as expanded or contracted when called significant by both edgeR and NoisET, with noise models trained on biological replicates. For edgeR calls, the thresholds were a false discovery rate-adjusted p below 0.01 and a log2 fold-change of 1. PCA with hierarchical clustering of max-normalized trajectories of the 1000 most abundant clonotypes was used as exploratory dynamics analysis. Separately sequenced CD4+ and CD8+ repertoires were used to assign the CD4 or CD8 phenotype of responding clones. The public reads were quality trimmed at Q25 with fastp and then assembled into clones with MiXCR by TCRdb, keeping productive beta chains. One record per CDR3 amino acid sequence lists the most common genes and DNA. The V and J calls come from TCRdb's annotation, not from the publication. For this sample the table gives some 320,000 distinct CDR3 sequences, of which approximately 15% were detected only once. Around 20% of the sample belongs to the ten largest clones.

Ficoll-Paque density gradient centrifugation was used to isolate PBMCs. Points the paper makes about the study in general: Balanced CD4/CD8 phenotypes were observed for clones contracting from day 15 to 85, whereas a bias towards CD4+ was observed for a second wave of clones expanding from day 15 to 37. Contracting CD4+ clones turned up mainly in the CM and EM memory subsets, whereas EMRA was where CD8+ clones were enriched. The detection of some responding clones in pre-infection memory suggests that pre-existing cross-reactive memory T cells joined the SARS-CoV-2 response. SARS-CoV-2 specificity of the second-wave clones peaking on day 37 was not confirmed. Only two mild cases were covered in the study, and larger cohorts including severe cases with pre-infection samples were considered necessary.

Concerning this clonotype itself: Its antigen remains undetermined. No much larger clonotype is one base removed from it; base qualities were not supplied.

The sequenced sample consisted of PBMCs or a T cell subset sorted from them (not recorded which). This clonotype was sampled from a man aged 18 to 30 who had mild COVID-19 (a few samples of this study predate the infection). The sample titles of this study are shuffled in the database, so cell type and time point are left out; the donor was told from shared clones.

The CDR3: CASSSSLTGGGTGELFF. The sequenced DNA: TGTGCCAGCAGCTCCTCATTGACAGGGGGAGGCACCGGGGAGCTGTTTTTT. The V gene is TRBV7-1 and the J gene is TRBJ2-2, and TRBD1 matches 9 of the central bases. TRBV7-1 is recorded as an ORF, its role being uncertain. Including the terminal cysteine and phenylalanine, the CDR3 comprises 17 residues. This entry keeps only the CDR3 DNA: 51 bases, framed from base 1. Germline trimming: 3 bases from V, 4 bases from J; junction bases outside gene matches: 9.